The clone carrying this T cell receptor (beta chain) was observed a few times. Its antigen is unidentified. The V end lost 0 bases, the J end lost 4 bases, and 5 bases lay between the germline ends. The CDR3 length is 13 residues. Germline CDR1 is SGDLS and CDR2 is YYNGEE. Sequencing used immunoSEQ multiplex PCR; TCRdb keeps in-frame clones, though not all of them. The sample lists about 15,000 clones; approximately 85% were seen once. This sample was taken from a study of STAT3 mutations in large granular lymphocyte leukemia. The wider study: Roughly 37% of treated T-LGLL patients showed hematologic response to immunosuppression. Study outcomes and limitations: All newly emerging clones after therapy were STAT3 wild type. Every T-LGLL patient had at least one immunodominant TCRbeta clonotype.

The gene calls are TRBV9 and TRBJ1-5; D is ambiguous. Sequences were obtained from peripheral blood mononuclear cells. The clonotype was recovered from a man between 50 and 59 years old with T-cell large granular lymphocyte leukemia. Some clones in this sample may be carry-over from other donors' samples. CDR3 amino acids: CASSVAYNQPQHF. The CDR3 DNA reads as TGTGCCAGCAGCGTAGCTTATAATCAGCCCCAGCATTTT.